The T cell receptor (beta chain) under discussion was sequenced for a study of blood T cell repertoires in COVID-19. Study at large: Samples came from the United States, Italy and Spain, spanning acute and convalescent COVID-19.

Original handling: Amplification of reference gene primers was used by the study to estimate nucleated cell counts. The repertoire was sequenced with immunoSEQ multiplex PCR; TCRdb's copy has only in-frame clones and lacks some. Clone size and the V and J calls come from that table; the DNA yielded D and trimming. The profile shows around 300,000 clones, under 90% of them singletons. Germline CDR1 is SGHVS and CDR2 is FQNEAQ. The trim removed 5 bases at V and 1 base at J, leaving 13 bases unmatched. The CDR3 spans 17 residues. The chain is built from TRBV7-8 and TRBJ1-2; the match to TRBD1 covers 7 bases. Sequenced sample: PBMCs or T cells enriched from blood (not recorded which). The clonotype was recovered from a woman aged 35 to 49 who had recovered from COVID-19. This chain's CDR3 is CASSRGQAGELNYGYTF. CDR3 nucleotide sequence: TGTGCCAGCAGCCGAGGACAGGCGGGGGAACTTAACTATGGCTACACCTTC.